This record looks at one T cell receptor beta chain sequence and its context. This specimen belongs to a study of cytomegalovirus exposure and HLA in healthy donors. Study information: In a later analysis, the roughly 110 validation repertoires were reported to have used the same platform as the approximately 690 first-cohort repertoires.

The CDR3 is 14 residues long. CDR1 is LNHDA and CDR2 is SQIVND in the germline V gene (reference sequence). Deletions cut 0 bases from V and 7 bases from J, with 12 bases between. Method: immunoSEQ multiplex PCR; TCRdb's copy keeps in-frame clones and lacks some. Among approximately 88,000 clones listed, less than 90% were seen once. The clonotype originates from a woman younger than 30 in good health and CMV-seropositive. This chain uses TRBV19 with TRBJ1-2, with unresolved D. The sample comprised PBMCs. As DNA, the CDR3 is TGTGCCAGTAGTATAGAGGCGACGTGGAGTGGCTACACCTTC. This codes for CASSIEATWSGYTF.